What follows is one T cell receptor beta chain and its context. Antigen specificity is unknown. The data derive from a study of beta chain features in type 1 diabetes. General study findings and limits: Among all four CD4+ subsets, Type 1 diabetes patients had TCRB CDR3s that were moderately but significantly shorter. Compared with healthy donors, patients appeared to share more similar naive, central memory and regulatory TCRB repertoires. The analysis here could not establish whether HLA type shapes TCRB rearrangement.

The CDR3 length is 15 residues. Trimming took off 5 bases at V and 0 bases at J, with 11 bases between the two ends. CDR1 and CDR2 (germline): SEHNR, FQNEAQ (reference sequence). Central memory, naive, regulatory and stem cell-like memory CD4+ cells were sorted by CD45RO/CCR7/CD25/CD127/CD95/CD27. Over 95% purity was reached by all sorted populations. All of the isolated RNA was reverse transcribed, so expressed TCRB transcripts were sequenced. Some clones are missing from TCRdb's copy, which holds only in-frame ones; the method was immunoSEQ multiplex PCR. The data hold some 660,000 clones, with about 14% observed a single time.

Source material: naive CD4+ T cells from blood. The V gene is TRBV7-9, the J gene TRBJ2-4; unclear D gene. This clonotype originated in a man aged 18-30 years with type 1 diabetes. The CDR3 spells CASSHSTLAKNIQYF. The CDR3 DNA sequence: TGTGCCAGCAGCCACTCGACCCTAGCCAAAAACATTCAGTACTTC.